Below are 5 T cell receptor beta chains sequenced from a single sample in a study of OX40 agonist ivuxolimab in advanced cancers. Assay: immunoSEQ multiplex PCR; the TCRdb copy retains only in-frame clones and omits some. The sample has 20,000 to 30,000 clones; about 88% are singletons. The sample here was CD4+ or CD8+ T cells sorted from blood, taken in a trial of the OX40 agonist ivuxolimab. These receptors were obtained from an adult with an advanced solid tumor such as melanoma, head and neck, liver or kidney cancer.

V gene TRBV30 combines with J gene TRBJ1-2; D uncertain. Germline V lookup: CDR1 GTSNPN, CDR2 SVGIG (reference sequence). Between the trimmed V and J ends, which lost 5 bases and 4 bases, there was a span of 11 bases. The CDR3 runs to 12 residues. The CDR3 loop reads CAWAQDLYGYTF. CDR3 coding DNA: TGTGCCTGGGCCCAGGACCTCTATGGCTACACCTTC.

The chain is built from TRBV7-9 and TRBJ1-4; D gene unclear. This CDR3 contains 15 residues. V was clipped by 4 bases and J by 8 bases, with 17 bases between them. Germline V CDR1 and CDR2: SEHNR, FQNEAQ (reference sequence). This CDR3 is CASSYGLGSEEKLFF. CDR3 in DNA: TGTGCCAGCAGCTACGGTCTGGGTTCCGAGGAAAAACTGTTTTTT.

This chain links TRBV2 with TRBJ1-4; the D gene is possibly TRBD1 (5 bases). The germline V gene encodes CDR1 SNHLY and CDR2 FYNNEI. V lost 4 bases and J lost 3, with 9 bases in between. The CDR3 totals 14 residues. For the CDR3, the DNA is TGTGCCAGCAGTGCAGGGTCATCTAATGAAAAACTGTTTTTT. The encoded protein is CASSAGSSNEKLFF.

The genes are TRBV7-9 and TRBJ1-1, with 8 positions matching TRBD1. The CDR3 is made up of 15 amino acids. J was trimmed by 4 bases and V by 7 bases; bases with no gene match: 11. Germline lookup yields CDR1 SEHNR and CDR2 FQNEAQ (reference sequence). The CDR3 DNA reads TGTGCCAGCAACGTCGACAGGGGTGGCGGCACTGAAGCTTTCTTT. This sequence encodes CASNVDRGGGTEAFF.

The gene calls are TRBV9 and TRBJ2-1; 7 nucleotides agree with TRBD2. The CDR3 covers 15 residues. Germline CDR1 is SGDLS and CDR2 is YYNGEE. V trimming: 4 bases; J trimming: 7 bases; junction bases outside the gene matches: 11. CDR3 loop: CASSPGAREWNEQFF. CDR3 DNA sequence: TGTGCCAGCAGCCCTGGGGCGCGGGAGTGGAATGAGCAGTTCTTC.